This TCR beta chain was obtained from a study of early T cells in non-severe SARS-CoV-2 infection. Study summary: Unsorted whole blood bulk RNA was sequenced, with unpaired chains.

Overall study results and limits: VDJdb matching, biased toward anti-spike CD8 responses, missed private and CD4 specificities.

V lost 8 bases, J lost 5 bases, and 7 bases stayed unmatched. CDR3 size: 14 residues. In germline, CDR1 is SSHAT, CDR2 FNYEAQ (reference sequence). This clonotype has ten or more counts. No antigen is known for it. Unique molecular identifiers were affixed to single, distinct cDNA molecules. TCRdb analysed the 5' RACE reads with MiXCR anew, one entry per CDR3 protein. Among tens of thousands of distinct CDR3 sequences listed, 6% to 8.5% were seen once. This clonotype was obtained from an adult who was a healthcare worker with PCR-confirmed SARS-CoV-2 infection or an uninfected control (not recorded which). The rearrangement links TRBV7-7 to TRBJ2-1; 9 bases map to TRBD1. Sequences were obtained from whole blood. CDR3 nucleotide sequence: TGTGCCAGCGGACAGGGGCATTTAAACAATGAGCAGTTCTTC. Amino acid sequence: CASGQGHLNNEQFF.